This TCR beta chain was captured by sequencing in a study of blood T cell repertoires in COVID-19 (dated by TCRdb to the early 2020s). Study-wide context: Collaborator samples came from the United States, Italy and Spain and covered acute and convalescent phases of COVID-19. The prospective study material was composed of cDNA or gDNA derived from T cells, B-cell-depleted T cells, or PBMCs. Deeply sampled blood TCRbeta repertoires from subjects exposed to, actively infected with, or recovered from COVID-19 were included in the dataset. The sample metadata nearly always contained a de-identified subject ID, COVID-19 status, age in years and sex. The repertoires were made available in a free public database intended to serve as a resource for research on the immune response to SARS-CoV-2. The samples were drawn from the first 160 participants of the ongoing ImmuneRACE study and from 1,254 subjects provided by 6 global collaborators. Where available, HLA class I and class II types were taken from metadata supplied by the sample provider and were not determined by assay-based typing.

What the research found in general, with its limitations: How much clinical and demographic metadata was included differed by source and by participant, and the metadata was provided uncurated.

The germline V gene provides CDR1 SGHRS and CDR2 YFSETQ. Including cysteine and phenylalanine, the CDR3 has 16 amino acids. Only CDR3 DNA is held: 48 bases, read in frame from base 1. Trimming takes 7 bases off V and 0 bases off J; junction bases not matched to a gene: 6. On this clone: This receptor's antigen is unknown. No much larger clone is present one base from it, and per-base qualities are unavailable.

TCRbeta CDR3 regions were amplified from genomic DNA by means of the immunoSEQ Assay, a bias-controlled multiplex PCR. The study's own analysis went as follows. Within the assay, amplification of reference gene primers was used to estimate how many nucleated cells each sample contained. To quantify the absolute abundance of each unique TCRbeta CDR3 rearrangement, sequence reads were collapsed and filtered. For each sample, productive Simpson clonality was calculated as the square root of Simpson's diversity index across productive rearrangements. TCRdb retrieved this table from immuneACCESS and kept in-frame rearrangements only. Not all clones are present; in checked studies, unresolved V genes account for under half, and no reason is known for the remainder. That table supplies the V and J calls and clone size; D and trimming were determined from the DNA. The sample data list roughly 260,000 clones, and 82% of these were observed just once. 4.7% of the sample lies in the top ten.

Collaborating institutions collected whole blood in K2EDTA tubes following their own protocols. For TCRbeta analysis, collaborators shipped samples as frozen whole blood, isolated PBMCs, or DNA extracted from either of those sample types. This chain joins TRBV5-1 to TRBJ2-1, and 11 junction bases match TRBD2. This receptor was obtained from a woman in her 70s with acute or convalescent COVID-19. Sequencing was done on a sample of peripheral blood. This receptor carries the CDR3 CASGTSGAHSYNEQFF. The DNA reads TGCGCCAGCGGGACTAGCGGTGCCCACTCCTACAATGAGCAGTTCTTC. The reference TRBV5-1 and TRBJ2-1 proteins fill in what lies around the CDR3, so the full variable domain reads KAGVTQTPRYLIKTRGQQVTLSCSPISGHRSVSWYQQTPGQGLQFLFEYFSETQRNKGNFPGRFSGRQFSNSRSEMNVSTLELGDSALYLCASGTSGAHSYNEQFFGPGTRLTVL.